Each of the 30 T cell receptor beta chains below was sequenced from the same sample in a study of technical replicates of blood from a handful of donors. Clones were read by immunoSEQ multiplex PCR, and TCRdb kept only the in-frame ones, dropping some. This sample has about 91,000 clones, with around 93% found just once. The sample was T cells isolated from PBMCs. Receptors were obtained from a human donor in good health.

The chain couples TRBV7-3 to TRBJ2-6, with TRBD1 as a possible D gene (6 bases). Germline assignment: CDR1 SGHTA and CDR2 FQGTGA. CDR3 length: 18 amino acids. The V end was cut by 5 bases, the J end by 0 bases, with 17 bases between. The CDR3 protein is CASSRELDSYSGANVLTF. The CDR3 nucleotides read TGTGCCAGCAGCCGAGAATTGGACAGTTACTCTGGGGCCAACGTCCTGACTTTC.

The chain employs TRBV30 and TRBJ1-2; unclear D gene. This CDR3 has 15 amino acids. V gave up 1 base and J gave up 6 bases, with 18 bases separating them. CDR1 is GTSNPN and CDR2 is SVGIG in the germline V gene (reference sequence). The chain's CDR3 is CAWSDPAGFRNGYTF. CDR3 nucleotide sequence: TGTGCCTGGAGTGACCCCGCGGGGTTCAGGAATGGCTACACCTTC.

The rearrangement links TRBV6-5 to TRBJ2-3; 9 nucleotides align to TRBD2. The CDR3 runs to 15 residues. V was clipped by 6 bases and J by 2 bases; unmatched bases: 6. The germline gives CDR1 MNHEY, CDR2 SVGAGI. This chain's CDR3 is CASSPGLAPTDTQYF. For the CDR3, the DNA is TGTGCCAGCAGCCCAGGACTAGCGCCCACAGATACGCAGTATTTT.

This chain joins TRBV5-1 and TRBJ2-7; 12 bases are shared with TRBD2. The CDR3 length is 17 residues. Germline CDR1 is SGHRS and CDR2 is YFSETQ. Unmatched junction bases numbered 12, after V lost 4 bases and J lost 4 bases. CDR3: CASSKAPPTSGGYEQYF. Written as DNA, the CDR3 is TGCGCCAGCAGCAAGGCACCCCCGACTAGCGGGGGTTACGAGCAGTACTTC. Full variable domain (rest looked up from reference TRBV5-1 and TRBJ2-7): KAGVTQTPRYLIKTRGQQVTLSCSPISGHRSVSWYQQTPGQGLQFLFEYFSETQRNKGNFPGRFSGRQFSNSRSEMNVSTLELGDSALYLCASSKAPPTSGGYEQYFGPGTRLTVT.

V gene TRBV7-8 combines with J gene TRBJ1-1, with 9 bases that match TRBD1. CDR3 length: 20 amino acids. The germline V gene has CDR1 SGHVS and CDR2 FQNEAQ. V dropped 5 bases and J dropped 0; count of bases not matched to a gene: 19. DNA of the CDR3: TGTGCCAGCAGCACCCCAAATGGACAGGGGAGCTACTTTTTGAACACTGAAGCTTTCTTT. Its protein product is CASSTPNGQGSYFLNTEAFF.

The chain links TRBV27 to TRBJ2-3; 7 nucleotides line up with TRBD2. The CDR3 consists of 20 residues. Germline-derived CDR1 and CDR2 are MNHEY and SMNVEV (reference sequence). The trim removed 4 bases at V and 6 bases at J, leaving 25 bases unmatched. The CDR3 loop is CASSSAMGGRTFTSGDTQYF. For the CDR3, the DNA is TGTGCCAGCAGTTCCGCTATGGGGGGGAGGACATTCACTTCGGGGGATACGCAGTATTTT.

The chain couples TRBV28 to TRBJ1-1; D is unclear. This CDR3 is 11 amino acids long. CDR1 and CDR2 from the germline V gene are MDHEN and SYDVKM. Trimming took off 4 bases at V and 7 bases at J, with 7 bases between the two ends. The CDR3: CASSSRSEAFF. The CDR3 region has the DNA TGTGCCAGCAGTTCCCGGAGTGAAGCTTTCTTT. The whole variable domain, filled in from reference TRBV28 and TRBJ1-1, reads DVKVTQSSRYLVKRTGEKVFLECVQDMDHENMFWYRQDPGLGLRLIYFSYDVKMKEKGDIPEGYSVSREKKERFSLILESASTNQTSMYLCASSSRSEAFFGQGTRLTVV.

The CDR3: CASSYSDSPTYEQYF. Written as DNA, the CDR3 is TGTGCCAGCAGTTACTCCGACAGCCCCACTTACGAGCAGTACTTC. V is TRBV6-6 and J is TRBJ2-7, with D perhaps TRBD1 (5 bases). Per the germline V gene, CDR1 is MNHNY and CDR2 is SVGAGI (reference sequence). The ends were cut back, 0 bases at V and 4 bases at J, with 13 bases in the middle. This CDR3 has 15 amino acids.

This chain joins TRBV28 and TRBJ2-7, with D possibly TRBD1 on 5 matching bases. Germline V CDR1 and CDR2: MDHEN, SYDVKM. CDR3 size: 15 residues. V gave up 4 bases and J gave up 4 bases, with 17 bases separating them. CDR3 sequence reads: CASSSSDSSSYEQYF. The CDR3 nucleotides read TGTGCCAGCAGTTCCTCAGACAGCTCCTCATACGAGCAGTACTTC.

V gene TRBV18 combines with J gene TRBJ2-1, with TRBD2 identical over 10 bases. V shed 0 bases, J shed 6 bases, and the junction held 5 bases outside the gene matches. Germline V lookup: CDR1 KGHSH, CDR2 LQKENI. CDR3 length: 16 residues. The CDR3: CASSPPQGLALNEQFF. The DNA for the CDR3 is TGTGCCAGCTCACCACCGCAGGGACTAGCGCTCAATGAGCAGTTCTTC.

V gene TRBV5-3 combines with J gene TRBJ1-2; 7 bases agree with TRBD1. TRBV5-3 is sorted into the ORF group, with uncertain function. The CDR3 covers 16 residues. J gave up 2 bases and V 0 bases, and 7 bases lay outside the gene matches. The CDR3 coding sequence is TGTGCCAGAAGCTTGGGGGAGGACAGGAGCAACTATGGCTACACCTTC. It specifies CARSLGEDRSNYGYTF.

The rearrangement uses TRBV5-4 and TRBJ1-2, with TRBD1 as a possible D gene (6 bases). The V end lost 6 bases, the J end lost 8 bases, and 20 bases lay between the germline ends. The CDR3 is made up of 14 amino acids. Germline V gene data show CDR1 as SGHNT and CDR2 as YYREEE (reference sequence). Here the CDR3 DNA reads TGTGCCAGCAACTACAAGGGGGGGAGGGCGGGCTACACCTTC. Translation gives CASNYKGGRAGYTF.

This chain links TRBV7-9 with TRBJ2-5, with a weak D call TRBD2 (5 bases). Germline-derived CDR1 and CDR2 are SEHNR and FQNEAQ (reference sequence). V lost 1 base to trimming and J lost 2 bases, with 11 bases between them. The CDR3 is 15 amino acids. This CDR3 is CASSLGWTEQETQYF. In DNA, the CDR3 is TGTGCCAGCAGCTTAGGATGGACTGAGCAAGAGACCCAGTACTTC.

The chain recombines TRBV4-1 with TRBJ2-7; D gene uncertain. From germline, CDR1 is MGHRA and CDR2 YSYEKL. The V and J ends lost 0 bases and 0 bases respectively, with 12 bases between them. The CDR3 loop spans 16 amino acids. CDR3 nucleotides: TGCGCCAGCAGCCAAGAAGTCGGTTACAGCTCCTACGAGCAGTACTTC. It yields the protein CASSQEVGYSSYEQYF.

The rearrangement joins TRBV15 to TRBJ2-1, with 7 bases matching TRBD2. CDR1 is LNHNV and CDR2 is YYDKDF in the germline V gene (reference sequence). V lost 2 bases to trimming and J lost 4 bases; unmatched junction nucleotides: 14. The CDR3 has 18 residues. This CDR3 reads CATSRFSLADRQYNEQFF. CDR3 nucleotides: TGTGCCACCAGCAGATTTTCCCTAGCGGATCGGCAGTACAATGAGCAGTTCTTC.

The rearrangement joins TRBV5-1 to TRBJ2-5; possibly TRBD2 for D (6 bases). CDR1 and CDR2 from the germline V gene are SGHRS and YFSETQ. V was shortened by 0 bases and J by 1 base, with 7 bases between the two germline ends. The CDR3 has 14 residues. CDR3 coding DNA: TGCGCCAGCAGCTTGGCACTAGCCCAAGAGACCCAGTACTTC. This sequence encodes CASSLALAQETQYF.

The genes are TRBV30 and TRBJ1-2; D remains unclear. Trimming stripped 5 bases from V and 0 bases from J, with 10 bases between. The V gene's germline CDR1 is GTSNPN and CDR2 SVGIG (reference sequence). The CDR3 runs 13 residues. The CDR3 coding sequence is TGTGCCTGGGCCCTTCTAGCTAACTATGGCTACACCTTC. Its translation: CAWALLANYGYTF. Looking up the rest from reference TRBV30 and TRBJ1-2 gives the full variable domain: SQTIHQWPATLVQPVGSPLSLECTVEGTSNPNLYWYRQAAGRGLQLLFYSVGIGQISSEVPQNLSASRPQDRQFILSSKKLLLSDSGFYLCAWALLANYGYTFGSGTRLTVV.

The chain employs TRBV5-1 and TRBJ2-6; D not certain. V was cut by 4 bases and J by 0 bases, with 11 bases left in between. Germline V gene sequence: CDR1 SGHRS, CDR2 YFSETQ. The CDR3 spans 16 residues. The CDR3 nucleotides are TGCGCCAGCAGCGAATGGTCCGGCTCTGGGGCCAACGTCCTGACTTTC. This gives the protein CASSEWSGSGANVLTF.

This clone has at least ten counts. The J gene is TRBJ2-5, the V gene TRBV2; 9 bases align to TRBD1. Germline V gives CDR1 SNHLY, CDR2 FYNNEI. V was pared by 7 bases and J by 5 bases, with 2 bases of the junction left unmatched. The CDR3 covers 12 residues. CDR3 region: CASTGTGETQYF. CDR3 nucleotides: TGTGCCAGCACCGGGACAGGGGAGACCCAGTACTTC.

CDR3 DNA: TGTGCCAGCAGCTTTGGGACTAGCGGGGTGAGTGAGCAGTTCTTC. As protein: CASSFGTSGVSEQFF. The chain combines TRBV5-4 with TRBJ2-1, with 13 bases lining up with TRBD2. Unmatched junction bases numbered 5, after V lost 2 bases and J lost 9 bases. The CDR3 is made up of 15 amino acids. CDR1 is SGHNT and CDR2 is YYREEE in the germline V gene (reference sequence).

The chain joins TRBV4-2 to TRBJ1-2, with D perhaps matching TRBD1 (6 bases). With 4 bases removed from V and 2 bases from J, the gap between germline ends came to 14 bases. Germline CDR1 reads LGHNA; CDR2 reads YNFKEQ. There are 15 residues in the CDR3. The CDR3 DNA is TGTGCCAGCAGCCCCTCTACCACAGGGAACTATGGCTACACCTTC. Encoded protein: CASSPSTTGNYGYTF.

This clone has just one count. The chain is built from TRBV5-5 and TRBJ2-3; 8 bases are shared with TRBD2. The CDR3 runs to 19 residues. The V gene end was trimmed by 0 bases and the J gene end by 2 bases; junction bases not matched to a gene: 14. The germline V gene encodes CDR1 SGHKS and CDR2 YYEKEE (reference sequence). CDR3 amino acids: CASSLVFSGGDGPTDTQYF. The CDR3, as DNA: TGTGCCAGCAGCTTGGTTTTCAGCGGGGGAGACGGCCCCACAGATACGCAGTATTTT.

The chain has TRBV7-9 and TRBJ1-6, with 8 bases matching TRBD1. Trimming cost V 5 bases and J 9 bases; bases outside gene matches: 12. CDR3 length equals 16 residues. Germline CDR1 reads SEHNR; CDR2 reads FQNEAQ (reference sequence). For the CDR3, the DNA is TGTGCCAGCAGCCCGACCGGGACAGGAAAAGGTTCACCCCTCCACTTT. It translates to CASSPTGTGKGSPLHF.

The chain uses TRBV5-1 and TRBJ2-3; 7 bases map to TRBD2. Germline lookup yields CDR1 SGHRS and CDR2 YFSETQ. V lost 6 bases, J lost 0 bases, and 10 bases stayed unmatched. The length of the CDR3 is 16 residues. The CDR3 DNA reads TGCGCCAGCAATCCGACTAGCTCAACTAGCACAGATACGCAGTATTTT. Residues: CASNPTSSTSTDTQYF.

V usage is TRBV5-4 and J usage is TRBJ2-3; 11 nucleotides line up with TRBD1. V shed 3 bases and J 4 bases; nucleotides not matched to a gene: 10. This CDR3 is 17 amino acids long. Germline V gene sequence: CDR1 SGHNT, CDR2 YYREEE (reference sequence). Here the CDR3 reads CASSSGPRDRGADTQYF. The CDR3 nucleotides are TGTGCCAGCAGCTCCGGACCCCGGGACAGGGGGGCAGATACGCAGTATTTT.

The chain links TRBV4-2 to TRBJ2-3, with 11 bases fitting TRBD2. Germline V lookup: CDR1 LGHNA, CDR2 YNFKEQ. The V gene end was trimmed by 0 bases and the J gene end by 3 bases; junction bases not matched to a gene: 2. CDR3 length: 16 residues. This CDR3 is CASSQEASGGTDTQYF. The CDR3 DNA reads as TGTGCCAGCAGCCAAGAGGCTAGCGGGGGGACAGATACGCAGTATTTT.

There are a few counts of this clone. The chain carries TRBV28 and TRBJ1-1; the D is unclear. The ends were cut back, 6 bases at V and 1 base at J, with 15 bases in the middle. The CDR3 runs to 15 residues. Germline V gene sequence: CDR1 MDHEN, CDR2 SYDVKM. CDR3 DNA sequence: TGTGCCAGCAGGGAGGACGGCACCCCGAACACTGAAGCTTTCTTT. This encodes CASREDGTPNTEAFF.

The CDR3 region is CASSLWGGELLSQPQHF. DNA for the CDR3: TGTGCCAGCAGCTTATGGGGGGGCGAGTTGCTAAGTCAGCCCCAGCATTTT. The rearrangement links TRBV7-2 to TRBJ1-5; maybe TRBD1 (6 bases). Germline V gives CDR1 SGHTA, CDR2 FQGNSA. The CDR3 spans 17 residues. Trimming left V 2 bases short and J 6 bases short, with 20 bases between. The full variable domain, in which reference TRBV7-2 and TRBJ1-5 provide the parts outside the CDR3, is GAGVSQSPSNKVTEKGKDVELRCDPISGHTALYWYRQSLGQGLEFLIYFQGNSAPDKSGLPSDRFSAERTGGSVSTLTIQRTQQEDSAVYLCASSLWGGELLSQPQHFGDGTRLSIL.

The genes are TRBV27 and TRBJ2-2, with 13 bases fitting TRBD2. Trimming cost V 3 bases and J 8 bases; bases outside gene matches: 9. Per germline, CDR1 MNHEY and CDR2 SMNVEV (reference sequence). The CDR3 runs to 17 residues. CDR3 in amino acids: CASSFLGLAGVNGELFF. In nucleotides, the CDR3 is TGTGCCAGCAGTTTCCTTGGACTAGCGGGAGTCAATGGGGAGCTGTTTTTT.

The V and J genes are TRBV9 and TRBJ2-1, with TRBD2 matching over 11 bases. Trimming took 3 bases from V and 3 from J; bases not matched to a gene: 5. The germline V gene encodes CDR1 SGDLS and CDR2 YYNGEE. The CDR3 covers 16 residues. The CDR3 DNA is TGTGCCAGCAGCGGACTCACTAGCGGGAGCTACAATGAGCAGTTCTTC. Translating gives CASSGLTSGSYNEQFF.